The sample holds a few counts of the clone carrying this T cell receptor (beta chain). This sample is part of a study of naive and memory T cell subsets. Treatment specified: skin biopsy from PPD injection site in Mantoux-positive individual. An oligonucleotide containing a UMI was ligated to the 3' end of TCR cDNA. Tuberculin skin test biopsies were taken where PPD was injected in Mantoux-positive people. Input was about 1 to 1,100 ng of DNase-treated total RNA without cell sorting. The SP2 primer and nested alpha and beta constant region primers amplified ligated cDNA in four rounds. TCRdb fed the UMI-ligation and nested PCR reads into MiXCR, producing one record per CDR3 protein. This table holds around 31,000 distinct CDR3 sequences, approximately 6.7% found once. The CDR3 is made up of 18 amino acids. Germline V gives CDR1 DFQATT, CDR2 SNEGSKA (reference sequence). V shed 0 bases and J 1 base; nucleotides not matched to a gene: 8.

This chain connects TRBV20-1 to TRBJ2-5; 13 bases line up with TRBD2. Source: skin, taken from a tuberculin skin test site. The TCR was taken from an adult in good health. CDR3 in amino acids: CSARDELAGGIPQETQYF. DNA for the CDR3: TGCAGTGCTAGAGACGAACTAGCGGGGGGGATACCCCAAGAGACCCAGTACTTC.